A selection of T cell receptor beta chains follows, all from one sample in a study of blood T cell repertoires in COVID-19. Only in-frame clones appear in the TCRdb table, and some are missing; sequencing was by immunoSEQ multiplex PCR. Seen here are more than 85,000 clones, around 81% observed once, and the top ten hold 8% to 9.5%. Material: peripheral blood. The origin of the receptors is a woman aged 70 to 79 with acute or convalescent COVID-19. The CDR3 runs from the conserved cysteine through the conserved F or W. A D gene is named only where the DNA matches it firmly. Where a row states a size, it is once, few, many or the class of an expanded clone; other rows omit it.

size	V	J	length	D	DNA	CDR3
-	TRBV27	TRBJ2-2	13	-	TGTGCCAGCAGTTTACAGGGAACCGGGGAGCTGTTTTTT	CASSLQGTGELFF
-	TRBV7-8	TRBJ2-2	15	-	TGTGCCAGCAGCTTAGCGTCATTGAAAGGAGCGGAGCTGTTTTTT	CASSLASLKGAELFF
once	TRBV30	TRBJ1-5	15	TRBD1	TGTGCCTGGACCGAGGGACAGGGGGCGGTTCAGCCCCAGCATTTT	CAWTEGQGAVQPQHF
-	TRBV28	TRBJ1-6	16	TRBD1	TGTGCCAGCAGTACCCCCCCGGGACAGGGAGGTTCACCCCTCCACTTT	CASSTPPGQGGSPLHF
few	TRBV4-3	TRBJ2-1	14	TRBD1	TGCGCCAGCAGCCAAGAGCAAGGGGGCTATGAGCAGTTCTTC	CASSQEQGGYEQFF
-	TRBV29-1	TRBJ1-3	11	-	TGCAGCGTTTTTGAGGGAAACACCATATATTTT	CSVFEGNTIYF
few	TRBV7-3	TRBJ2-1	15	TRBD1	TGTGCCAGCAGTCCCCTCGGGACAGGGAACAATGAGCAGTTCTTC	CASSPLGTGNNEQFF
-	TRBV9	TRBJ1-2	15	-	TGTGCCAGCAGCGTAGCCGGGACACCTAACTATGGCTACACCTTC	CASSVAGTPNYGYTF
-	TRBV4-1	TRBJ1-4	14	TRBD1	TGCGCCAGCAGCCCTACAGGGGTGGCTGAAAAACTGTTTTTT	CASSPTGVAEKLFF
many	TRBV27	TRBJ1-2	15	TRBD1	TGTGCCAGCAGTCCGGGACAGGGGCCGAGCTATGGCTACACCTTC	CASSPGQGPSYGYTF
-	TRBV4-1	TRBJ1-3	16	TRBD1	TGCGCCAGCAGCCAAGGGGACAGGGCTGCTGGAAACACCATATATTTT	CASSQGDRAAGNTIYF
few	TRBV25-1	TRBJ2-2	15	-	TGTGCCAGCAGTGATACTTCCGACAGTACCGGGGAGCTGTTTTTT	CASSDTSDSTGELFF
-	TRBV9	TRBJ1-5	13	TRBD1	TGTGCCAGCAGCCCAGGGGGGCTAAGACCCCAGCATTTT	CASSPGGLRPQHF
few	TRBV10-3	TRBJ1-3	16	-	TGTGCCATCAGTGGCCAGACAGGACTCTCTGGAAACACCATATATTTT	CAISGQTGLSGNTIYF
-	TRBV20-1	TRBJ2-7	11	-	TGCAGTGGGGCACCCCCAGAGGAGCAGTACTTC	CSGAPPEEQYF
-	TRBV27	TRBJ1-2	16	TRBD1	TGTGCCAGCAGTCATCTCCCGGGACAGGGGGCTGAAGGCTACACCTTC	CASSHLPGQGAEGYTF
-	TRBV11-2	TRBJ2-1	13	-	TGTGCCAGCAGCTTAGGGCCAGGCAGTGAGCAGTTCTTC	CASSLGPGSEQFF
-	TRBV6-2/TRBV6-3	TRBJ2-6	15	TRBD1	TGTGCCAGCAGTACCAGGGGGCGTAAGGCCAACGTCCTGACTTTC	CASSTRGRKANVLTF
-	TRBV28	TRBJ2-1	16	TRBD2	TGTGCCAGCAGTGGCTGGACTAGCGGGTCCTATGATGAGCAGTTCTTC	CASSGWTSGSYDEQFF
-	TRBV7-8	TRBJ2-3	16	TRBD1	TGTGCCAGCAGCTCCCGACAGGGGGCTGGCACAGATACGCAGTATTTT	CASSSRQGAGTDTQYF
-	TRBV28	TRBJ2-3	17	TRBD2	TGTGCCAGCAGTTTGCGGCCGGGACTAAGTAGCACAGATACGCAGTATTTT	CASSLRPGLSSTDTQYF
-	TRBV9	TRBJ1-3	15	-	TGTGCCAGCAGCGCCCAACAGGGCTCTGGAAACACCATATATTTT	CASSAQQGSGNTIYF
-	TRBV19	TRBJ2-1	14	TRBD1	TGTGCCAGTAGTATAGGGACAGGGTACAATGAGCAGTTCTTC	CASSIGTGYNEQFF
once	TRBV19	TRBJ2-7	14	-	TGTGCCAGTAGTATTCAGGGGGGTATCCAGGAGCAGTACTTC	CASSIQGGIQEQYF
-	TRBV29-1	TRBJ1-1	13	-	TGCAGCGGGGCCAGGGGAAGGGACACTGAAGCTTTCTTT	CSGARGRDTEAFF
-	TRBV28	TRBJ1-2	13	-	TGTGCCAGCAGTCAACAGGGTGACTATGGCTACACCTTC	CASSQQGDYGYTF
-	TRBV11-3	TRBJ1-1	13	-	TGTGCCAGCAGCGTAAGCGGGAACACTGAAGCTTTCTTT	CASSVSGNTEAFF
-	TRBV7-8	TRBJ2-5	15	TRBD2	TGTGCCAGCAGCTCTAGCGGGAGGGCCTCGGAGACCCAGTACTTC	CASSSSGRASETQYF
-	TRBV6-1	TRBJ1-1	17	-	TGTGCCAGCAGTGCCTTGAACAGGGTTCATTCGAACACTGAAGCTTTCTTT	CASSALNRVHSNTEAFF
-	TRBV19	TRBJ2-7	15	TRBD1	TGTGCCAGTAGTATGGCCGGCAGGGGGTCTTCCGAGCAGTACTTC	CASSMAGRGSSEQYF
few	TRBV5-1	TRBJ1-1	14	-	TGCGCCAGCAGCCCACACAGTGGGAACACTGAAGCTTTCTTT	CASSPHSGNTEAFF
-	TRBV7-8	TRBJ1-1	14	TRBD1	TGTGCCAGCAGCACGGGACAGGGAGGCACTGAAGCTTTCTTT	CASSTGQGGTEAFF
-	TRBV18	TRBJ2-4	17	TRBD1	TGTGCCAGCTCACCATGGAACAGGGGAGTAGCCAAAAACATTCAGTACTTC	CASSPWNRGVAKNIQYF